This is a list of T cell receptor beta chains from one sample in a study of PD-1 blockade in mismatch repair-deficient tumors. Using immunoSEQ multiplex PCR, the repertoire was profiled, and TCRdb retains in-frame clones only, with some absent. The table records 40,000 to 60,000 clones, 81% of them present only once. Sample: peripheral blood, taken about 4.5 months after starting pembrolizumab. The origin of the receptors is an adult with mismatch repair-deficient cancer. Both conserved end residues are part of each CDR3. The D gene is left open where the match is weak. Clone size is given for some rows only: seen once, a few or many times, or a class if the clone is expanded.

NA TRBJ2-2 NA TRBV11-3 TGTGCCAGCAGCTTAGGCCAGGGGAGAACCGGGGAGCTGTTTTTT CASSLGQGRTGELFF
NA TRBJ2-6 NA TRBV19 TGTGCCAGTGGAGGGCAGGGTTTGTTTGGGGCCAACGTCCTGACTTTC CASGGQGLFGANVLTF
NA TRBJ2-3 NA TRBV19 TGTGCCAGTAGTAGCACTAGCTCAGATACGCAGTATTTT CASSSTSSDTQYF
TRBD1 TRBJ2-2 NA TRBV11-2 TGTGCCAGCAGCGCCACAGGGGGCCTATTGATAACCGGGGAGCTGTTTTTT CASSATGGLLITGELFF
TRBD2 TRBJ2-3 NA TRBV6-1 TGTGCCAGCAGTTTGGGACTAGCGGGAGCCGATACGCAGTATTTT CASSLGLAGADTQYF
TRBD2 TRBJ2-1 NA TRBV19 TGTGCCAGTAGTGTACTACTAGCGGGAGGTGGCAATGAGCAGTTCTTC CASSVLLAGGGNEQFF
TRBD1 TRBJ1-5 NA TRBV10-3 TGTGCCATCGGGGACAGTGAGAATCAGCCCCAGCATTTT CAIGDSENQPQHF
TRBD2 TRBJ2-1 once TRBV19 TGTGCCAGTGGTCGGGTCCCGGGAGGGCACAATGAGCAGTTCTTC CASGRVPGGHNEQFF
TRBD1 TRBJ1-5 NA TRBV6-1 TGTGCCAGCACTCAGACAGGGGGGTTCCAGCCCCAGCATTTT CASTQTGGFQPQHF
NA TRBJ1-1 few TRBV5-1 TGCGCCAGCAGCGCGGGGATGAACACTGAAGCTTTCTTT CASSAGMNTEAFF
NA TRBJ1-1 NA TRBV21-1 TGTGCCAGCAGCAAGAACTGGAGGGTTCATGACACTGAAGCTTTCTTT CASSKNWRVHDTEAFF
NA TRBJ2-1 NA TRBV5-6 TGTGCCAGCAGCTCCGATTCTTCCTCTCACAATGAGCAGTTCTTC CASSSDSSSHNEQFF
NA TRBJ2-3 NA TRBV2 TGTGCCAGCATAAACACCGTTACCGATACGCAGTATTTT CASINTVTDTQYF
NA TRBJ2-3 NA TRBV5-4 TGTGCCAGCAGCGCGGATTACACAGATACGCAGTATTTT CASSADYTDTQYF
NA TRBJ1-2 NA TRBV5-1 TGCGCCAGCACCAGAATGGGGGGCGTAAACTATGGCTACACCTTC CASTRMGGVNYGYTF